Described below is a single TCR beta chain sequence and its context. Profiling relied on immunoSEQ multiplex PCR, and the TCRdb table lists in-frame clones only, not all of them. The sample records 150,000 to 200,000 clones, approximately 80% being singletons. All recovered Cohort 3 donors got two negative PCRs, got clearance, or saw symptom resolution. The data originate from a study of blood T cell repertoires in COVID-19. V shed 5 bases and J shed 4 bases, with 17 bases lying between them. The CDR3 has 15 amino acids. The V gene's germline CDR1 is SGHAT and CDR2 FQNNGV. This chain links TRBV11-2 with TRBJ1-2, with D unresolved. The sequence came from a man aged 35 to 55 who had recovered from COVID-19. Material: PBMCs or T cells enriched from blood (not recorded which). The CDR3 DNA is TGTGCCAGCAGCCCGAACCGGGTTGCCGGCTATGGCTACACCTTC. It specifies CASSPNRVAGYGYTF.